A single sample is the source of the 6 T cell receptor beta chains below, sequenced in a study of blood T cell repertoires in COVID-19. The assay was immunoSEQ multiplex PCR, and TCRdb's table has in-frame clones only and misses some. The sample includes more than 50,000 clones, roughly 80% of them seen just once. The sample consisted of peripheral blood. Source of these receptors: a human donor in a cohort sampled during active COVID-19.

The rearrangement links TRBV20-1 to TRBJ2-5, with TRBD1 identical over 7 bases. There are 11 residues in the CDR3. CDR1 DFQATT and CDR2 SNEGSKA come from the germline V gene (reference sequence). In DNA, the CDR3 is TGCAGCTGGGACAGCCAAGAGACCCAGTACTTC. It is translated as CSWDSQETQYF.

CDR3 sequence: CASSNDINNEQFF. The CDR3 bases are TGTGCCAGCAGCAATGACATCAACAATGAGCAGTTCTTC. This chain uses TRBV7-9 with TRBJ2-1; no clear D gene. In germline, CDR1 is SEHNR, CDR2 FQNEAQ (reference sequence). V was trimmed by 5 bases and J by 5 bases, leaving 10 bases between them. The CDR3 length is 13 residues.

The sample holds one count of this clone. CDR3 coding DNA: TGTGCCAGCAGCCGGGGTAACGAGTACGAGCAGTACTTC. It encodes CASSRGNEYEQYF. This chain uses TRBV7-2 with TRBJ2-7; the D gene is possibly TRBD2 (5 bases). The V end lost 5 bases, the J end lost 4 bases, and 12 bases lay between the germline ends. Per germline, CDR1 SGHTA and CDR2 FQGNSA. This CDR3 has 13 amino acids.

This clone was observed a handful of times. The rearrangement uses TRBV6-1 and TRBJ2-7, with a weak D call TRBD2 (6 bases). CDR3 length: 13 amino acids. From germline, CDR1 is MNHNS and CDR2 SASEGT. With 2 bases removed from V and 5 bases from J, the gap between germline ends came to 10 bases. CDR3 in amino acids: CASSEISGDEQYV. As DNA, the CDR3 is TGTGCCAGCAGTGAAATTTCGGGGGACGAGCAGTACGTC.

This chain links TRBV7-9 with TRBJ2-5; 9 bases align to TRBD2. The CDR3 extends over 15 amino acids. After removal of 3 bases from V and 4 bases from J, the junction contained 6 bases not matched to a gene. CDR1 and CDR2 from the germline V gene are SEHNR and FQNEAQ (reference sequence). In DNA form, the CDR3 reads TGTGCCAGCAGCTTTCTTCTAGCGGGGTCAGAGACCCAGTACTTC. Encoded protein: CASSFLLAGSETQYF.

V is TRBV4-1 and J is TRBJ2-7, with D unresolved. Germline V lookup: CDR1 MGHRA, CDR2 YSYEKL. The CDR3 totals 13 residues. Trimming removed 0 bases from V and 3 bases from J, with 6 bases in between. The CDR3 sequence: CASSQDLRYEQYV. CDR3 DNA: TGCGCCAGCAGCCAAGATCTTCGCTACGAGCAGTACGTC.